One sample yielded the 27 T cell receptor beta chains listed below, sequenced in a study of naive and memory T cell subsets. The beta constant-region primer was an equimolar mix of two oligonucleotides covering TRBC1 and TRBC2. Nested alpha and beta constant-region primers with the SP2 primer drove four PCR rounds on ligated cDNA. TCRdb fed the UMI-ligation and nested PCR reads into MiXCR, producing one record per CDR3 protein. The repertoire consists of over 65,000 distinct CDR3 sequences, with 9% occurring once and the leading ten covering less than 1.5%. Sample: naive CD8+ T cells from blood. These receptors came from a human donor in good health.

This clonotype was observed many times. The J gene is TRBJ2-5, the V gene TRBV5-1, with D tentatively TRBD2 (6 bases). CDR1 and CDR2 from the germline V gene are SGHRS and YFSETQ. The CDR3 spans 13 residues. Trimming stripped 0 bases from V and 5 bases from J, with 8 bases between. CDR3 coding DNA: TGCGCCAGCAGCTTGGTCAGCGGGGAGACCCAGTACTTC. It specifies CASSLVSGETQYF.

This clonotype was found a few times. This chain links TRBV6-5 with TRBJ1-2; D remains unclear. The CDR3 spans 19 residues. CDR1 is MNHEY, CDR2 SVGAGI, per germline. Trimming removed 7 bases from V and 2 bases from J, with 29 bases in between. This CDR3 is CASIVSRNFLGRANYGYTF. The CDR3 DNA is TGTGCCAGCATTGTATCGAGGAACTTCCTAGGTCGAGCGAACTATGGCTACACCTTC.

The V call is TRBV11-1, the J call TRBJ1-1; D not resolved. The CDR3 totals 13 residues. In germline, CDR1 is SGHAT, CDR2 FQDESV (reference sequence). V lost 9 bases and J lost 2, with 13 bases in between. Here the CDR3 reads CASSGDHNTEAFF. CDR3 in DNA: TGTGCCAGTTCGGGTGATCACAACACTGAAGCTTTCTTT.

The sample holds many counts of this clonotype. The V and J genes are TRBV19 and TRBJ2-1; unclear D gene. Trimming removed 6 bases from V and 7 bases from J, with 13 bases in between. The CDR3 loop spans 13 amino acids. CDR1 is LNHDA and CDR2 is SQIVND in the germline V gene (reference sequence). CDR3 coding DNA: TGTGCCAGTAGCCCCTTCGATGGGAATGAGCAGTTCTTC. It yields the protein CASSPFDGNEQFF.

The chain links TRBV20-1 to TRBJ1-1; TRBD1 is a possible D gene (5 bases). The V end was cut by 5 bases, the J end by 0 bases, with 13 bases between. The CDR3 consists of 14 residues. CDR1 DFQATT and CDR2 SNEGSKA come from the germline V gene (reference sequence). CDR3 bases: TGCAGTGCTGAAGGGGCAGCCTTGAACACTGAAGCTTTCTTT. It yields the protein CSAEGAALNTEAFF.

The sample holds many counts of this clonotype. The chain links TRBV29-1 to TRBJ2-1; 13 bases are shared with TRBD2. CDR1 is SQVTM, CDR2 ANQGSEA, per germline. This CDR3 contains 18 residues. V shed 6 bases, J shed 3 bases, and the junction held 14 bases outside the gene matches. The CDR3 DNA reads TGCAGCGTCGCGGAGGGAACTAGCGGGAGGGCGGTCTACAATGAGCAGTTCTTC. Its protein is CSVAEGTSGRAVYNEQFF.

The V call is TRBV10-3, the J call TRBJ2-4; a weak D match, TRBD2 (5 bases). The CDR3 loop spans 17 amino acids. Germline V lookup: CDR1 ENHRY, CDR2 SYGVKD. Trimming pared 1 base from V and 0 bases from J, leaving 13 bases between. The CDR3 nucleotides read TGTGCCATCAGTGAGTGGCGGGCTGATCTAGCCAAAAACATTCAGTACTTC. It codes for CAISEWRADLAKNIQYF.

V gene TRBV11-2 combines with J gene TRBJ2-7; either TRBD1 or TRBD2 may fit D (5 bases each). CDR3 length: 14 amino acids. CDR1 is SGHAT, CDR2 FQNNGV, per germline. V lost 7 bases and J 2 bases, leaving 15 bases between the germline ends. CDR3 residues: CASTLGANAYEQYF. CDR3 DNA sequence: TGTGCCAGCACCCTCGGGGCGAATGCCTACGAGCAGTACTTC.

This clonotype was seen just once. A clone one base away is much larger, so this may be a read error. This chain joins TRBV12-3 or TRBV12-4 and TRBJ2-7; 13 bases match TRBD2. This CDR3 region has 17 residues. The CDR3 is CANSFGLAGVTSYEQYF. The DNA for the CDR3 is TGTGCCAACAGTTTCGGACTAGCGGGAGTAACTTCGTACGAGCAGTACTTC.

The chain has TRBV2 and TRBJ2-5; 7 bases line up with TRBD1. This CDR3 is 13 amino acids long. In germline, CDR1 is SNHLY, CDR2 FYNNEI. V gave up 3 bases and J gave up 2 bases; unmatched junction bases: 0. The CDR3 DNA is TGTGCCAGCAGTGAGGACAGGCAAGAGACCCAGTACTTC. This codes for CASSEDRQETQYF.

Concerning this clonotype: Mismatch with germline at one junction end may stem from a read error. CDR3 region: CSVGTSGRIDGF. DNA of the CDR3: TGCAGCGTGGGGACTAGCGGGAGGATCGACGGCTTC. This rearrangement joins TRBV29-1 to TRBJ2-5; 15 positions agree with TRBD2. CDR1 and CDR2 (germline): SQVTM, ANQGSEA. CDR3 length equals 12 residues. Drawing the rest from reference TRBV29-1 and TRBJ2-5, the complete variable domain is SAVISQKPSRDICQRGTSLTIQCQVDSQVTMMFWYRQQPGQSLTLIATANQGSEATYESGFVIDKFPISRPNLTFSTLTVSNMSPEDSSIYLCSVGTSGRIDGFGPGTRLLVL.

The rearrangement joins TRBV12-3 or TRBV12-4 to TRBJ2-1; a possible D gene is TRBD1 (5 bases). The CDR3 sequence is 12 residues long. Trimming took 6 bases from V and 8 from J, leaving 11 bases between them. The CDR3 DNA is TGTGCCAGCAGCCTGGGGCTCGATGAGCAGTTCTTC. Amino acids: CASSLGLDEQFF.

This clonotype was counted between two and nine times. The chain is built from TRBV24-1 and TRBJ2-2; no clear D. The CDR3 covers 13 residues. Germline V gene data show CDR1 as KGHDR and CDR2 as SFDVKD. V lost 6 bases to trimming and J lost 0 bases, with 4 bases between them. The CDR3 sequence is CATSSPNTGELFF. In DNA form, the CDR3 reads TGTGCCACCAGTTCCCCGAACACCGGGGAGCTGTTTTTT.

This clonotype was seen many times. The gene calls are TRBV4-1 and TRBJ1-1, with a weak D call TRBD1 (5 bases). CDR1 is MGHRA, CDR2 YSYEKL, per germline. V was cut by 0 bases and J by 0 bases, with 5 bases left in between. The CDR3 spans 14 residues. The CDR3 DNA reads as TGCGCCAGCAGCCAAGAGACAGTGAACACTGAAGCTTTCTTT. This sequence encodes CASSQETVNTEAFF.

This clonotype occurred many times. This chain connects TRBV6-2 or TRBV6-3 to TRBJ2-2; 11 bases map to TRBD2. The germline V gene encodes CDR1 MNHEY and CDR2 SVGEGT. V shed 2 bases, J shed 1 base, and the junction held 3 bases outside the gene matches. The CDR3 length is 17 residues. This chain's CDR3 is CASSYTTSGRNTGELFF. In nucleotides, the CDR3 is TGTGCCAGCAGTTACACAACTAGCGGGAGGAACACCGGGGAGCTGTTTTTT.

This clonotype was observed many times. The chain uses TRBV29-1 and TRBJ2-7, with 7 positions matching TRBD2. V lost 3 bases and J lost 4; bases outside the gene matches: 9. The CDR3 consists of 14 residues. Looked up from germline, CDR1 is SQVTM and CDR2 is ANQGSEA. The CDR3 nucleotides are TGCAGCGTTGATTGGCGGGAGAGAGGGTACGAGCAGTACTTC. Translating gives CSVDWRERGYEQYF.

This clonotype showed up many times. The chain links TRBV6-2 or TRBV6-3 to TRBJ1-1; D uncertain. The V end was cut by 1 base, the J end by 4 bases, with 13 bases between. This CDR3 comprises 15 residues. The germline V gene has CDR1 MNHEY and CDR2 SVGEGT. The CDR3 sequence is CASSYLMRVGTEAFF. DNA of the CDR3: TGTGCCAGCAGTTACTTAATGAGGGTGGGCACTGAAGCTTTCTTT.

The rearrangement uses TRBV20-1 and TRBJ2-1; the D call may be TRBD1 or TRBD2 (7 bases each). CDR3 length equals 17 residues. The germline CDR1 and CDR2 sequences are DFQATT and SNEGSKA (reference sequence). The V end lost 0 bases, the J end lost 0 bases, and 15 bases lay between the germline ends. The CDR3 region is CSARDHQGGYSYNEQFF. As DNA, the CDR3 is TGCAGTGCTAGAGACCATCAGGGGGGGTACTCCTACAATGAGCAGTTCTTC.

The sample holds a few counts of this clonotype. This rearrangement joins TRBV7-9 to TRBJ2-5; D possibly uses TRBD1 or TRBD2 (5 bases each). Germline loops: CDR1 SEHNR, CDR2 FQNEAQ (reference sequence). Trimming removed 1 base from V and 5 bases from J, with 8 bases in between. This CDR3 is 13 amino acids long. This chain's CDR3 is CASSLGGDETQYF. The DNA of the CDR3 is TGTGCCAGCAGCTTAGGAGGGGATGAGACCCAGTACTTC.

This clonotype was found a few times. This chain joins TRBV6-2 or TRBV6-3 and TRBJ2-5; D perhaps matches TRBD2 (5 bases). Trimming removed 6 bases at V and 1 base at J, with 15 bases between. Germline V lookup: CDR1 MNHEY, CDR2 SVGEGT. The CDR3 runs 15 residues. In DNA, the CDR3 is TGTGCCAGCAGCTTTAGCGCGAGACTCCAAGAGACCCAGTACTTC. Translating gives CASSFSARLQETQYF.

This clonotype was observed a handful of times. The rearrangement links TRBV13 to TRBJ2-7; TRBD2 agrees at 9 bases. V was pared by 3 bases and J by 4 bases, with 4 bases of the junction left unmatched. CDR1 is PRHDT and CDR2 is FYEKMQ in the germline V gene (reference sequence). This CDR3 spans 14 amino acids. This CDR3 reads CASSFGGRAYEQYF. CDR3 DNA sequence: TGTGCCAGCAGCTTTGGCGGGAGGGCTTACGAGCAGTACTTC.

This clonotype showed up just a few times. The rearrangement links TRBV29-1 to TRBJ2-7; 14 bases are a match to TRBD2. The CDR3 extends over 16 amino acids. Germline V CDR1 and CDR2: SQVTM, ANQGSEA. The V segment lost 1 base and the J segment 1 base; nucleotides outside the gene matches: 3. The CDR3 reads CSVEGGLAGVSYEQYF. DNA of the CDR3: TGCAGCGTTGAAGGGGGACTAGCGGGAGTTTCCTACGAGCAGTACTTC.

This clonotype was observed at least ten times. The chain employs TRBV27 and TRBJ2-7, with TRBD2 matching over 10 bases. In germline, CDR1 is MNHEY, CDR2 SMNVEV (reference sequence). CDR3 size: 15 residues. V shed 6 bases and J 2 bases; nucleotides not matched to a gene: 7. The DNA for the CDR3 is TGTGCCAGCAGGCCAACCGGGACTAGCGCCTACGAGCAGTACTTC. Protein sequence: CASRPTGTSAYEQYF.

The rearrangement joins TRBV11-2 to TRBJ2-5; the match to TRBD2 covers 8 bases. Germline CDR1 SGHAT, CDR2 FQNNGV. The ends lost 7 bases at V and 5 bases at J; junction bases unmatched: 9. This CDR3 comprises 14 residues. CDR3 protein: CASIYGGRSETQYF. CDR3 in DNA: TGTGCCAGCATTTATGGCGGGAGGAGTGAGACCCAGTACTTC.

This clonotype was observed at least ten times. The genes are TRBV7-2 and TRBJ2-2; D perhaps matches TRBD2 (5 bases). V lost 1 base and J 3 bases, leaving 21 bases between the germline ends. The V gene's germline CDR1 is SGHTA and CDR2 FQGNSA. The CDR3 length is 19 residues. In DNA, the CDR3 is TGTGCCAGCAGCTTAGTAGTTTTGGTAGAGGAGGAGGACACCGGGGAGCTGTTTTTT. Encoded protein: CASSLVVLVEEEDTGELFF.

The V call is TRBV20-1, the J call TRBJ2-5, with D maybe TRBD1 (6 bases). Germline CDR1 is DFQATT and CDR2 is SNEGSKA (reference sequence). CDR3 size: 12 residues. The CDR3 region is CSSTAGVETQYF. In DNA, the CDR3 is TGCTCTTCAACGGCAGGGGTAGAGACCCAGTACTTC.

At least ten counts were recorded for this clonotype. The chain has TRBV19 and TRBJ2-1; 11 bases line up with TRBD2. The length of the CDR3 is 16 residues. CDR1 LNHDA and CDR2 SQIVND come from the germline V gene (reference sequence). J gave up 1 base and V 4 bases, and 3 bases lay outside the gene matches. As DNA, the CDR3 is TGTGCCAGTAGTAAACTAGCGGGAGAGTCCTACAATGAGCAGTTCTTC. It specifies CASSKLAGESYNEQFF.